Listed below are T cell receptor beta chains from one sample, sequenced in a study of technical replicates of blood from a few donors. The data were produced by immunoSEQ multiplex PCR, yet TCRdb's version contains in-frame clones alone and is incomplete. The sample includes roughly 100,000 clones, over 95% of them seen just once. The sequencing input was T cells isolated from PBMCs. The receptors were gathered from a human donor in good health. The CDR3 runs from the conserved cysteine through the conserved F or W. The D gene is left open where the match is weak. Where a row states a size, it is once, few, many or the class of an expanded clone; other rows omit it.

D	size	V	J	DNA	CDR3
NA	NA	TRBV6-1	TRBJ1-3	TGTGCCAGCCTAGACAGGATGGACACCATATATTTT	CASLDRMDTIYF
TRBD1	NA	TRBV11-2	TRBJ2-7	TGTGCCAGCAGCTTAGATCCGGGACAGCCCTACGAGCAGTACTTC	CASSLDPGQPYEQYF
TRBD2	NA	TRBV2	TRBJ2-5	TGTGCCAGCAAAGCGGGGGCCGGGGAGACCCAGTACTTC	CASKAGAGETQYF
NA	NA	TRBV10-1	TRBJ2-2	TGCGCCAGCAGTGAGGGTACCGGGGATTGGCACGGGGAGCTGTTTTTT	CASSEGTGDWHGELFF
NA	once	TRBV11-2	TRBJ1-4	TGTGCCAGCAGCCCGGGGGAGGGCTTTAATGAAAAACTGTTTTTT	CASSPGEGFNEKLFF
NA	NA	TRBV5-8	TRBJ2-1	TGTGCCAGCAGCTTGGGACAGTCGGTCACCTACAATGAGCAGTTCTTC	CASSLGQSVTYNEQFF
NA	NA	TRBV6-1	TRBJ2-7	TGTGCCAGCAGTGAAGGGCCCCGTCCCGACGAGCAGTACTTC	CASSEGPRPDEQYF
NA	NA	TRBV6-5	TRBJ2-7	TGTGCCAGCAGAACACTAGCCGCCAGCTCCTACGAGCAGTACTTC	CASRTLAASSYEQYF
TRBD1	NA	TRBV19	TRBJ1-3	TGTGCCAGTAGTAAAGACAGGGGGCGTGGAAACACCATATATTTT	CASSKDRGRGNTIYF
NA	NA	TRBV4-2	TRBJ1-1	TGTGCCAGCAGCCCTTCCCCTTTAGCCGGGTCGACGGGTACTGAAGCTTTCTTT	CASSPSPLAGSTGTEAFF
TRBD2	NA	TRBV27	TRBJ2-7	TGTGCCAGCAGTCCCATAGCGGGACGGCCGTACGAGCAGTACTTC	CASSPIAGRPYEQYF
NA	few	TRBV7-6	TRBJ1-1	TGTGCCAGCAGCTTAACCGGGAACCCTGAAGCTTTCTTT	CASSLTGNPEAFF
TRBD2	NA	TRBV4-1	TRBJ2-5	TGCGCCAGCAGCCAAGATTATCGGAGCGGGAACCAAGAGACCCAGTACTTC	CASSQDYRSGNQETQYF
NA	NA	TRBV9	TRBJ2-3	TGTGCCAGCAGCGTAGGTCCAGGGGATATCAGCACAGATACGCAGTATTTT	CASSVGPGDISTDTQYF
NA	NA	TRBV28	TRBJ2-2	TGTGCCAGCACCTTAAGCCCTACCGGGGAGCTGTTTTTT	CASTLSPTGELFF
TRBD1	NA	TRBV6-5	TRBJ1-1	TGTGCCAGCACCGACAGGGGGCTGTCTGAAGCTTTCTTT	CASTDRGLSEAFF
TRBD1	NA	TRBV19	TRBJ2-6	TGTGCCGCCTCCGGGACAGCTATCTCTGGGGCCAACGTCCTGACTTTC	CAASGTAISGANVLTF
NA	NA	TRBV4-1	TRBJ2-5	TGCGCCAGCAGCCAAAACTCTCCAGAGACCCAGTACTTC	CASSQNSPETQYF
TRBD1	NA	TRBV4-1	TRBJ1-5	TGCGCCAGCAGCCTTTCCCCGGACAGGGGAGGACAGCCCCAGCATTTT	CASSLSPDRGGQPQHF
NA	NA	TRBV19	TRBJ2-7	TGTGCCAGTAGTCTCCGGCTGAGCCAGGGTTACGAGCAGTACTTC	CASSLRLSQGYEQYF
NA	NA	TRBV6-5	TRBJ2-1	TGTGCCAGCAGTTACGGCAATCACAATGAGCAGTTCTTC	CASSYGNHNEQFF
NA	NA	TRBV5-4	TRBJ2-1	TGTGCCAGCAAGGAGGAGAGCTCCTACAATGAGCAGTTCTTC	CASKEESSYNEQFF
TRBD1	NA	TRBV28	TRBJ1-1	TGTGCCAGCGGGACAGGGAACTTCGCTGAAGCTTTCTTT	CASGTGNFAEAFF
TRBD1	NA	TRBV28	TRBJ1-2	TGTGCCAGCAGTTTATACAGGGGGGTTCTATACGGCTACACCTTC	CASSLYRGVLYGYTF
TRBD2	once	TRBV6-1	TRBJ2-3	TGTGCCTTGAACGGGAGGCCGGGAGATACGCAGTATTTT	CALNGRPGDTQYF
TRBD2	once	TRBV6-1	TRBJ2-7	TGTGCCAGCAGTGAAGATCGGACTAGAGGCGAGCAGTACTTC	CASSEDRTRGEQYF
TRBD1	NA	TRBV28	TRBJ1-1	TGTGCCAGCAGTCCCAAGACAGGGTTCATCACTGAAGCTTTCTTT	CASSPKTGFITEAFF
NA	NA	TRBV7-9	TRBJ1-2	TGTGCCAGCAGCTTACCCTTCGGAGGCTATGGCTACACCTTC	CASSLPFGGYGYTF
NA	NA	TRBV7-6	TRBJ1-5	TGTGCCAGCAGCTTAAGAGGGGAGGGCAATCAGCCCCAGCATTTT	CASSLRGEGNQPQHF
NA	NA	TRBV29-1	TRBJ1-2	TGCAGCGTTGAAGAACAGGTGACCTATGGCTACACCTTC	CSVEEQVTYGYTF
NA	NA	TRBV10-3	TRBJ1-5	TGTGCCATCAGTGACAATCGAGGGAAAGGAGGCAATCAGCCCCAGCATTTT	CAISDNRGKGGNQPQHF
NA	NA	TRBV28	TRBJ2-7	TGTGCCAGCAGCGGGTCCTTAGCTTTCCACGAGCAGTACTTC	CASSGSLAFHEQYF
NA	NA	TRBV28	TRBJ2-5	TGTGCCAGCAGCACTTTGACCCCCGTCCTCCTAGTCCAAGAGACCCAGTACTTC	CASSTLTPVLLVQETQYF
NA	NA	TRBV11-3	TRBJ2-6	TGTGCCAGCGGACAGTCTGGGGCCAACGTCCTGACTTTC	CASGQSGANVLTF
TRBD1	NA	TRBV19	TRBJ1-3	TGTGCCAGTAGTCTCCGACAGGGCTTCTCTGGAAACACCATATATTTT	CASSLRQGFSGNTIYF
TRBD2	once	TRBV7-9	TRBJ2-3	TGTGCCAGCAGCTTTTCCGCGGGAGGAAGCACAGATACGCAGTATTTT	CASSFSAGGSTDTQYF
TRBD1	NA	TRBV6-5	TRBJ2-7	TGTGCCAGCAGTTACTCAGGGACAGGGGGCTACGAGCAGTACTTC	CASSYSGTGGYEQYF
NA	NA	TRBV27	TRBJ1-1	TGTGCCAGCAGTTTCCGCCATGGAAGGGGGAGGAACACTGAAGCTTTCTTT	CASSFRHGRGRNTEAFF
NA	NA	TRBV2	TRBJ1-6	TGTGCCAGCAGTGACAAAACCTATAATTCACCCCTCCACTTT	CASSDKTYNSPLHF
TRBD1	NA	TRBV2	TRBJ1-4	TGTGCCAGCAGTGTCACAGGGGCAACTAATGAAAAACTGTTTTTT	CASSVTGATNEKLFF
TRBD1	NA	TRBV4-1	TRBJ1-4	TGCGCCAGCAGCCCCCTGGACAGGGGACGGGAAAAACTGTTTTTT	CASSPLDRGREKLFF
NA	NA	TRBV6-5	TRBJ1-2	TGTGCCAGCAGTTACCAGCTAGGGAGAGATGGCTACACCTTC	CASSYQLGRDGYTF
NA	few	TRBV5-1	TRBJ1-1	TGCGCCAGCAGCTTGGAACAGACTGAAGCTTTCTTT	CASSLEQTEAFF
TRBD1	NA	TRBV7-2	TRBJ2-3	TGTGCCAGCTCCCCAGGGGGCTCTGTAGGAGATACGCAGTATTTT	CASSPGGSVGDTQYF
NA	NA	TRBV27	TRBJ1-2	TGTGCCAGCAGTTTAATTCCCGGCTATGGCTACACCTTC	CASSLIPGYGYTF
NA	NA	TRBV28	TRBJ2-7	TGTGCCAGCAGACACGACTGGCAAAAGGTCTACGAGCAGTACTTC	CASRHDWQKVYEQYF
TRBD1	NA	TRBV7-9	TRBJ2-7	TGTGCCAGCAGCTCTTCGGGGACAGCCTACGAGCAGTACTTC	CASSSSGTAYEQYF
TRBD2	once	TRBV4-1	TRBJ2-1	TGCGCCAGCAGCCAACCCCGGGGGGGGGCCAATGAGCAGTTCTTC	CASSQPRGGANEQFF
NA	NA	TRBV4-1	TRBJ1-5	TGCGCCAGCAGCCCTTATTACAGCAGCAATCAGCCCCAGCATTTT	CASSPYYSSNQPQHF
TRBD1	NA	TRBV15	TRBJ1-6	TGTGCCACCAGCGGACAGGGGGATAATTCACCCCTCCACTTT	CATSGQGDNSPLHF
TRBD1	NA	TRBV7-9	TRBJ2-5	TGTGCCAGCAGCTTATCGTTGACAGGGCGAGAGACCCAGTACTTC	CASSLSLTGRETQYF
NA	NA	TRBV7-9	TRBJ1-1	TGTGCCAGCAGACAACAGGGATTTGGGAACACTGAAGCTTTCTTT	CASRQQGFGNTEAFF
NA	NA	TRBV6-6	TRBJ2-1	TGTGCCAGCAATAGCGGATACACTGATAATGAGCAGTTCTTC	CASNSGYTDNEQFF
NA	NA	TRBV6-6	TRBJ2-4	TGTGCCAGCAGCCCCATTAGCGGAGCAGCCAAAAACATTCAGTACTTC	CASSPISGAAKNIQYF